The T cell receptor beta chain described here comes from a study of PD-L1 blockade in urothelial cancer. Study-level information: Male sex and bladder-origin urothelial cancer were recorded for about 85% of the roughly 29 patients. The median T cell count in blood samples was more than 110,000.

Time point given: pretreatment peripheral blood. Enrolled patients showed locally advanced or metastatic urothelial carcinoma. Individual patients had between 1 and 8 samples, taken pretreatment and on-treatment. Deletions cut 0 bases from V and 9 bases from J, with 9 bases between. The length of the CDR3 is 13 residues. CDR1 is SGHNT, CDR2 YENEEA, per germline. Repertoires were generated with immunoSEQ multiplex PCR, while TCRdb's copy carries only in-frame clones and drops some. This table holds approximately 56,000 clones, 65% to 90% found once. This TCR came from a man aged 70-80 years with urothelial cancer. The chain employs TRBV11-3 and TRBJ2-1; possible D gene TRBD1, 6 bases. The sequencing used PBMCs, collected around atezolizumab (anti-PD-L1) treatment. The CDR3 is CASSLDRGGEQFF. CDR3 nucleotides: TGTGCCAGCAGCTTAGACAGGGGCGGTGAGCAGTTCTTC.